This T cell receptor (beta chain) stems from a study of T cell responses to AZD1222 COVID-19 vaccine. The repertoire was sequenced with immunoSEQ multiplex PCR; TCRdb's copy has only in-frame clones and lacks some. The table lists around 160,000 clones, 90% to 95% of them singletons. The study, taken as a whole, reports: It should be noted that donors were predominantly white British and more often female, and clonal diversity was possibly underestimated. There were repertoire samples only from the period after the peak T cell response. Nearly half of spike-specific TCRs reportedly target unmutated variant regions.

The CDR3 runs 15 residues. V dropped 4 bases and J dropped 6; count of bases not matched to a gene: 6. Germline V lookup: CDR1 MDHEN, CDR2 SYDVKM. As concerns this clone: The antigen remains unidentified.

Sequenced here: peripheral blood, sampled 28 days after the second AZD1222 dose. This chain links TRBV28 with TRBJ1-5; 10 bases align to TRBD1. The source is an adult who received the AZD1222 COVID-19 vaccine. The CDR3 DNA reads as TGTGCCAGCAGTTATGGACAGGGGGGGGCTCAGCCCCAGCATTTT. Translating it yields CASSYGQGGAQPQHF.